The T cell receptor (beta chain) under discussion was sequenced for a study of PD-L1 blockade in urothelial cancer. Looking at the study overall: Patients with male sex and bladder-origin urothelial cancer accounted for about 85% of the roughly 30 enrolled.

With regard to this clone: The antigen is unknown.

The germline V and J ends were trimmed by 2 bases and 7 bases, with 18 bases remaining between them. The CDR3 covers 16 residues. Germline V CDR1 and CDR2: SNHLY, FYNNEI. As for time point: pretreatment peripheral blood. Pretreatment and on-treatment blood mononuclear cell samples were taken, totaling between 1 and 8 time points per patient. Study findings and constraints: Having blood TCR clonality under the median before treatment predicted better survival.

Libraries were prepared by immunoSEQ multiplex PCR; TCRdb keeps only in-frame clonotypes and omits some of them. The table records about 52,000 clones, around 80% of them present only once. The specimen comprised PBMCs, sampled around atezolizumab (anti-PD-L1) treatment. The TCR sequence derives from a man between 65 and 85 years old with urothelial cancer. The J gene is TRBJ1-5, the V gene TRBV2; TRBD1 is a possible D gene (6 bases). The CDR3 DNA follows: TGTGCCAGCAGTGAAAAAGTACGGGGGGCCGGACAGCCCCAGCATTTT. Its translation: CASSEKVRGAGQPQHF.